The clone carrying this T cell receptor (beta chain) was detected a few times. No antigen is known for it. This sample stems from a study of blood T cells in healthy people across ages. Overall study: Per two T cells, template switching captured roughly one barcoded beta molecule. Notes on the study in general: Donor CMV status, an unknown factor, possibly confounded changes in expanded clonotypes. From one million sequenced T cells, diversity estimates were lower bounds.

The CDR3 has 15 residues. Germline V CDR1 and CDR2: SGHTA, FQGNSA. Through a sample-barcoded 5' primer and a J-beta primer mix, a second PCR was run for 7 to 11 cycles. Every cDNA was tagged by a template-switch adaptor with 12 random nucleotides. MiXCR, run by TCRdb on the 5' RACE reads, gives a single entry per CDR3 protein. Found here are about 290,000 distinct CDR3 sequences, roughly a quarter of them singletons; the top ten hold 25% to 30%. Specimen: blood. This chain joins TRBV7-2 and TRBJ2-1, with TRBD1 identical over 9 bases. The assigned J gene may be wrong: the sequence end matches TRBJ2-7 better. This sequence originates from a woman in her 70s in good health. The CDR3 reads CASSPLGQGRYEQYF. CDR3 DNA: TGTGCCAGCAGCCCATTGGGACAGGGTCGTTACGAGCAGTACTTC.